These 7 T cell receptor beta chains originate from one sample sequenced in a study of identical twins. From the 5' RACE reads, TCRdb called clonotypes with MiXCR, one entry per CDR3 protein. The repertoire consists of 1.5 million to 2 million distinct CDR3 sequences, with more than 30% occurring once and the leading ten covering around 0.25%. The sequencing input was cord blood. Source of these receptors: a newborn girl in good health.

The chain combines TRBV2 with TRBJ2-3; no firm D call. CDR3 length: 14 amino acids. The ends were cut back, 2 bases at V and 3 bases at J, with 9 bases in the middle. Looked up from germline, CDR1 is SNHLY and CDR2 is FYNNEI. CDR3 in amino acids: CASSELVVTDTQYF. DNA of the CDR3: TGTGCCAGCAGTGAACTGGTTGTTACAGATACGCAGTATTTT. Drawing the rest from reference TRBV2 and TRBJ2-3, the complete variable domain is EPEVTQTPSHQVTQMGQEVILRCVPISNHLYFYWYRQILGQKVEFLVSFYNNEISEKSEIFDDQFSVERPDGSNFTLKIRSTKLEDSAMYFCASSELVVTDTQYFGPGTRLTVL.

V gene TRBV5-1 combines with J gene TRBJ2-3; TRBD2 agrees at 10 bases. V lost 4 bases, J lost 2 bases, and 13 bases stayed unmatched. Germline V gives CDR1 SGHRS, CDR2 YFSETQ. CDR3 length equals 18 residues. CDR3 nucleotides: TGCGCCAGCAGCCTGGGGGCGTTAGCGGGAGGTCTCACAGATACGCAGTATTTT. It is translated as CASSLGALAGGLTDTQYF.

The rearrangement links TRBV25-1 to TRBJ1-1; 10 nucleotides line up with TRBD1. The CDR3 is 17 amino acids. Trimming cost V 3 bases and J 3 bases; bases outside gene matches: 10. In germline, CDR1 is MGHDK, CDR2 SYGVNS. The CDR3 protein is CASSDQVVGQGDTEAFF. As DNA, the CDR3 is TGTGCCAGCAGTGATCAAGTTGTTGGACAGGGGGACACTGAAGCTTTCTTT.

The chain links TRBV7-2 to TRBJ1-2; D gene uncertain. V lost 5 bases to trimming and J lost 4 bases, with 14 bases between them. Germline-derived CDR1 and CDR2 are SGHTA and FQGNSA. The CDR3 loop spans 14 amino acids. CDR3 loop: CASSPWEGSYGYTF. CDR3 sequence (DNA): TGTGCCAGCAGCCCCTGGGAGGGAAGCTATGGCTACACCTTC.

This clonotype occurred a few times. The chain has TRBV6-6 and TRBJ2-7; 7 nucleotides match TRBD2. Germline CDR1 reads MNHNY; CDR2 reads SVGAGI (reference sequence). J gave up 2 bases and V 2 bases, and 6 bases lay outside the gene matches. This CDR3 region has 15 residues. The CDR3 is CASSYGAGWAYEQYF. The DNA for the CDR3 is TGTGCCAGCAGTTACGGAGCGGGGTGGGCCTACGAGCAGTACTTC.

The rearrangement joins TRBV20-1 to TRBJ2-1, with D hard to call. This CDR3 spans 16 amino acids. Trimming cost V 0 bases and J 4 bases, with 16 bases left between them. Germline lookup yields CDR1 DFQATT and CDR2 SNEGSKA (reference sequence). CDR3 amino acids: CSARDKAHLSYNEQFF. In nucleotides, the CDR3 is TGCAGTGCTAGAGATAAGGCCCACCTCTCGTACAATGAGCAGTTCTTC.

V gene TRBV11-2 combines with J gene TRBJ1-2; the D gene is possibly TRBD1 (5 bases). The CDR3 consists of 18 residues. V was cut by 1 base and J by 3 bases, with 21 bases left in between. Looked up from germline, CDR1 is SGHAT and CDR2 is FQNNGV. The CDR3 DNA reads TGTGCCAGCAGCTTAGGCGGGGGAGCCAGGCCGTCCCACTATGGCTACACCTTC. This codes for CASSLGGGARPSHYGYTF.